What follows are 3 T cell receptor beta chains derived from one specimen sequenced in a study of a mutant IDH1 vaccine in newly diagnosed glioma. Assay used: immunoSEQ multiplex PCR; TCRdb lists only in-frame clones, some missing. The sample has 70,000 to 95,000 clones, over 75% seen once. Time point noted: baseline, week 1 (first vaccination visit). Treatment: pre-vaccination baseline after standard-of-care therapy. Sequences were derived from PBMCs, sampled from a glioma patient treated with radiotherapy, temozolomide or both. The receptors shown here come from a man aged 40-49 years with glioma. Some clones in this sample may be carry-over from other donors' samples.

This clone came up once. V is TRBV6-5 and J is TRBJ1-1, with 7 positions matching TRBD1. Germline CDR1 MNHEY, CDR2 SVGAGI. This CDR3 has 14 amino acids. Trimming cost V 7 bases and J 6 bases; bases outside gene matches: 11. This CDR3 is CASTNRGLFSEAFF. For the CDR3, the DNA is TGTGCCAGCACCAACAGGGGTCTTTTTTCTGAAGCTTTCTTT.

The rearrangement joins TRBV5-4 to TRBJ1-2, with D possibly TRBD1 on 6 matching bases. This CDR3 comprises 15 residues. Germline V gene data show CDR1 as SGHNT and CDR2 as YYREEE (reference sequence). Trimming took 4 bases from V and 2 from J, leaving 15 bases between them. The CDR3 is CASSLGTTRNYGYTF. CDR3 bases: TGTGCCAGCAGCCTGGGGACAACTCGAAACTATGGCTACACCTTC.

The rearrangement uses TRBV18 and TRBJ1-2, with 12 bases lining up with TRBD1. The length of the CDR3 is 17 residues. The junction had 12 bases not matched to a gene; V was cut back by 6 bases and J by 4 bases. Germline loops: CDR1 KGHSH, CDR2 LQKENI. CDR3 sequence (DNA): TGTGCCAGCTCGTCAACCGGGACAGGGGGCGAAGTCTATGGCTACACCTTC. Amino acids: CASSSTGTGGEVYGYTF.